This T cell receptor beta chain stems from a study of T-cell reconstitution after alpha-beta-depleted transplantation in children. Study-level points and caveats: Alpha-beta T cells present about two months after transplant were reported to originate from several hundred expanded graft clones. Surviving recipient cells, namely T cells and thymic progenitors, were the source of high day-60 TCRbeta diversity in some patients. One year post-transplant, T-cell counts and diversity were largely derived from T cells produced anew.

V lost 2 bases, J lost 3 bases, and 9 bases lay in between. The V gene's germline CDR1 is SGHKS and CDR2 YYEKEE (reference sequence). This CDR3 spans 14 amino acids. TCRbeta library preparation incorporated unique molecular identifiers. Each CDR3 protein is one row after TCRdb ran MiXCR on the PCR reads. The table includes over 200,000 distinct CDR3 sequences, 11% detected once. As regards this clonotype: Its target is not known.

Sequenced material: PBMCs, taken before TCRalphabeta/CD19-depleted stem cell transplant. The chain carries TRBV5-5 and TRBJ1-5; D gene ambiguous. This sequence originates from a child under two years old with acute myeloid leukemia, due to receive a stem cell transplant. The CDR3 spells CASSLREDNQPQHF. The CDR3, as DNA: TGTGCCAGCAGCTTACGGGAGGACAATCAGCCCCAGCATTTT.